This T cell receptor (beta chain) is from a study of monozygotic twins with inflammatory bowel disease. Reprocessing the 5' RACE reads, TCRdb reports a single entry for every CDR3 protein and omits DNA. This table lists some 160,000 distinct CDR3 sequences. CDR1 is SGHNT, CDR2 YYREEE, per germline (reference sequence). CDR3 length: 15 residues. General observations from the study: The inverse Simpson measure of TCRbeta diversity was lower in IBD patients than in healthy co-twins. Among the T cells, different subtypes could not be distinguished. Patient-to-patient differences in immunosuppressive treatment may have added variability to the repertoires.

Concerning this clonotype itself: Its antigen is currently unknown.

This clonotype was obtained from a human donor with ulcerative colitis or Crohn's disease, or a healthy co-twin of an affected twin (not recorded which). The gene calls are TRBV5-4 and TRBJ2-2. The sample consisted of blood. The CDR3 loop is CASSLDSVNTGELFF.